These 17 T cell receptor beta chains originate from one sample sequenced in a study of T cell changes during pregnancy in multiple sclerosis. Repertoires were generated with immunoSEQ multiplex PCR, while TCRdb's copy carries only in-frame clones and drops some. Of 30,000 to 35,000 clones detected, roughly nine tenths appear once; the ten largest clones hold about 11%. The sample was CD8+ T cells from peripheral blood mononuclear cells, taken before pregnancy. Receptor source: a female donor with multiple sclerosis, enrolled in a pregnancy study.

This clone was seen a handful of times. The chain carries TRBV10-3 and TRBJ2-7, with 9 bases fitting TRBD2. The V segment lost 6 bases and the J segment 0 bases; nucleotides outside the gene matches: 9. The CDR3 is 16 amino acids. CDR1 and CDR2 from the germline V gene are ENHRY and SYGVKD. CDR3 coding DNA: TGTGCCATCAGGGAGGAAGCGGGAGGCCGCTCCTACGAGCAGTACTTC. This codes for CAIREEAGGRSYEQYF.

The CDR3 DNA follows: TGTGCCAGTAGTGTCAAACAGGGGGCGTTCGGAGATACGCAGTATTTT. Residues: CASSVKQGAFGDTQYF. The chain recombines TRBV19 with TRBJ2-3; 9 positions agree with TRBD1. With V trimmed by 5 bases and J by 5 bases, 11 bases remained unmatched. Per the germline V gene, CDR1 is LNHDA and CDR2 is SQIVND (reference sequence). The CDR3 is 16 residues long.

This sequence joins TRBV7-3 and TRBJ2-2, with a tentative D call TRBD1 (7 bases). The CDR3 loop spans 16 amino acids. Trimming removed 5 bases at V and 2 bases at J, with 15 bases between. From germline, CDR1 is SGHTA and CDR2 FQGTGA. CDR3 in DNA: TGTGCCAGCAGCCCGGAGGGACAGTTAAACACCGGGGAGCTGTTTTTT. Its protein product is CASSPEGQLNTGELFF.

V and J are TRBV7-6 and TRBJ2-7; 11 bases line up with TRBD1. J gave up 4 bases and V 5 bases, and 4 bases lay outside the gene matches. The CDR3 runs 14 residues. Germline loops: CDR1 SGHVS, CDR2 FNYEAQ. The DNA of the CDR3 is TGTGCCAGCAGCCTGGGACAGGGGGGGTACGAGCAGTACTTC. Amino acid sequence: CASSLGQGGYEQYF.

A single count supports this clone. V gene TRBV15 combines with J gene TRBJ2-3; no reliable D call. Germline V gene lookup returns CDR1 LNHNV and CDR2 YYDKDF (reference sequence). CDR3 size: 17 residues. Trimming took off 1 base at V and 4 bases at J, with 18 bases between the two ends. CDR3 region: CATSRGGLHPNPDTQYF. CDR3 DNA sequence: TGTGCCACCAGCAGAGGCGGCCTCCACCCAAACCCAGATACGCAGTATTTT.

The gene calls are TRBV27 and TRBJ1-2; 8 bases are shared with TRBD1. This CDR3 contains 14 residues. Germline V gives CDR1 MNHEY, CDR2 SMNVEV (reference sequence). V lost 8 bases, J lost 6 bases, and 11 bases stayed unmatched. DNA of the CDR3: TGTGCCAGCGGTTGGACAGGGACTGTAGATGGCTACACCTTC. Its translation is CASGWTGTVDGYTF.

The rearrangement joins TRBV7-9 to TRBJ2-7, with 8 positions matching TRBD2. Trimming removed 1 base from V and 5 bases from J; junction bases left unmatched: 1. CDR1 SEHNR and CDR2 FQNEAQ come from the germline V gene (reference sequence). The CDR3 spans 13 residues. The CDR3 is CASSLDSGNEQYF. CDR3 nucleotide sequence: TGTGCCAGCAGCTTAGATAGCGGGAACGAGCAGTACTTC.

This rearrangement joins TRBV18 to TRBJ2-1; 10 nucleotides line up with TRBD2. The CDR3 is 16 amino acids. Germline-derived CDR1 and CDR2 are KGHSH and LQKENI. The ends lost 3 bases at V and 6 bases at J; junction bases unmatched: 8. The CDR3 loop reads CASSPEPGLAINEQFF. In DNA, the CDR3 is TGTGCCAGCTCACCGGAGCCGGGACTAGCGATCAATGAGCAGTTCTTC.

This sequence joins TRBV9 and TRBJ2-1, with TRBD2 matching 7 bases. The germline V gene encodes CDR1 SGDLS and CDR2 YYNGEE. There are 14 residues in the CDR3. The V gene end was trimmed by 6 bases and the J gene end by 6 bases; junction bases not matched to a gene: 9. CDR3 residues: CASNPVGGSNEQFF. CDR3 DNA: TGTGCCAGCAACCCGGTCGGCGGGAGCAATGAGCAGTTCTTC. Based on the CDR3 plus reference TRBV9 and TRBJ2-1, the full variable domain is DSGVTQTPKHLITATGQRVTLRCSPRSGDLSVYWYQQSLDQGLQFLIQYYNGEERAKGNILERFSAQQFPDLHSELNLSSLELGDSALYFCASNPVGGSNEQFFGPGTRLTVL.

The chain employs TRBV4-2 and TRBJ2-7; 9 bases map to TRBD1. Germline V lookup: CDR1 LGHNA, CDR2 YNFKEQ. The junction had 3 bases not matched to a gene; V was cut back by 0 bases and J by 3 bases. This CDR3 spans 15 amino acids. The DNA of the CDR3 is TGTGCCAGCAGCCAAGATGGACAGGGGTTCTACGAGCAGTACTTC. It is translated as CASSQDGQGFYEQYF.

The chain uses TRBV6-6 and TRBJ2-1; perhaps TRBD1 as D (6 bases). The germline CDR1 and CDR2 sequences are MNHNY and SVGAGI (reference sequence). This CDR3 has 14 residues. Trimming removed 4 bases from V and 6 bases from J, with 13 bases in between. CDR3 DNA: TGTGCCAGCAGTTCGGCAGGGGTACCCAATGAGCAGTTCTTC. It translates to CASSSAGVPNEQFF.

The chain carries TRBV2 and TRBJ1-2, with TRBD1 identical over 7 bases. V lost 4 bases to trimming and J lost 8 bases; unmatched junction nucleotides: 13. Germline V CDR1 and CDR2: SNHLY, FYNNEI. The CDR3 sequence is 15 residues long. The CDR3 loop is CASSVRQGTPQGYTF. For the CDR3, the DNA is TGTGCCAGCAGTGTACGACAGGGAACCCCCCAGGGCTACACCTTC.

This chain connects TRBV6-1 to TRBJ1-1; TRBD1 aligns across 8 bases. The germline V gene encodes CDR1 MNHNS and CDR2 SASEGT. The CDR3 has 13 amino acids. Trimming removed 6 bases from V and 6 bases from J; junction bases left unmatched: 6. CDR3 DNA sequence: TGTGCCAGCAGAGTGGACAGGGAGTCTGAAGCTTTCTTT. It translates to CASRVDRESEAFF.

This clone was detected once. CDR3 DNA: TGTGCCAGCAGCTTTGGCTTGGGAGGGAGCTCCTACAATGAGCAGTTCTTC. Amino acids: CASSFGLGGSSYNEQFF. This sequence joins TRBV7-9 and TRBJ2-1; 7 bases map to TRBD2. In germline, CDR1 is SEHNR, CDR2 FQNEAQ (reference sequence). The CDR3 has 17 residues. Losses at the gene ends were 3 bases for V and 0 bases for J; bases not matched to a gene: 8. Complete variable domain (other parts from reference TRBV7-9 and TRBJ2-1): DTGVSQNPRHKITKRGQNVTFRCDPISEHNRLYWYRQTLGQGPEFLTYFQNEAQLEKSRLLSDRFSAERPKGSFSTLEIQRTEQGDSAMYLCASSFGLGGSSYNEQFFGPGTRLTVL.

This chain connects TRBV12-5 to TRBJ1-3; a weak D match, TRBD1 (6 bases). The V end was cut by 0 bases, the J end by 5 bases, with 23 bases between. This CDR3 spans 19 amino acids. Germline loops: CDR1 LGHNT, CDR2 FRNRAP. The chain's CDR3 is CASGLVWASWATGRNTIYF. CDR3 nucleotide sequence: TGTGCTAGTGGTTTGGTGTGGGCCTCGTGGGCGACAGGTCGAAACACCATATATTTT. Full variable domain (missing parts from reference TRBV12-5 and TRBJ1-3): DARVTQTPRHKVTEMGQEVTMRCQPILGHNTVFWYRQTMMQGLELLAYFRNRAPLDDSGMPKDRFSAEMPDATLATLKIQPSEPRDSAVYFCASGLVWASWATGRNTIYFGEGSWLTVV.

The CDR3 protein is CASNPSGNSYEQYF. CDR3 in DNA: TGTGCCAGCAACCCTAGCGGGAACTCCTACGAGCAGTACTTC. The chain employs TRBV28 and TRBJ2-7; TRBD2 matches at 9 bases. The CDR3 sequence is 14 residues long. Losses at the gene ends were 7 bases for V and 0 bases for J; bases not matched to a gene: 4. Germline CDR1 reads MDHEN; CDR2 reads SYDVKM.

Written as DNA, the CDR3 is TGTGCCAGCAGTTTTCTCAACACTGAAGCTTTCTTT. Translating it yields CASSFLNTEAFF. The J gene is TRBJ1-1, the V gene TRBV6-6; D is undetermined. Trimming cost V 4 bases and J 2 bases, with 5 bases left between them. Germline-derived CDR1 and CDR2 are MNHNY and SVGAGI (reference sequence). The CDR3 totals 12 residues.